Each of the 15 T cell receptor beta chains below was sequenced from the same sample in a study of cytomegalovirus exposure and HLA in healthy donors. The study ran its PCR with 60 Vbeta and 13 Jbeta primers. Measured with immunoSEQ multiplex PCR; TCRdb has only the in-frame clones, and not every one. The sample holds 100,000 to 150,000 clones, around 82% seen once. The sample was PBMCs. These receptors all stem from a female donor in good health and CMV-seronegative.

The rearrangement links TRBV27 to TRBJ1-2, with no clear D. CDR3 length equals 15 residues. Deletions cut 6 bases from V and 5 bases from J, with 19 bases between. Germline CDR1 is MNHEY and CDR2 is SMNVEV (reference sequence). CDR3 in DNA: TGTGCCAGCAGCCGTTCCTCCCTAACAGTTTATGGCTACACCTTC. Translating it yields CASSRSSLTVYGYTF.

The J gene is TRBJ1-5, the V gene TRBV28, with D possibly TRBD1 on 5 matching bases. The CDR3 contains 15 residues. Germline CDR1 is MDHEN and CDR2 is SYDVKM. The V and J ends lost 6 bases and 4 bases respectively, with 16 bases between them. The CDR3 DNA reads TGTGCCAGCAGCACCGGGGGGGTTTTAAATCAGCCCCAGCATTTT. Its translation: CASSTGGVLNQPQHF.

The genes are TRBV4-2 and TRBJ2-5, with 7 bases that match TRBD2. The DNA end favors TRBJ2-7, so the J call may be wrong. CDR3 size: 16 residues. The germline V gene encodes CDR1 LGHNA and CDR2 YNFKEQ. In nucleotides, the CDR3 is TGTGCCAGCAGCCAAGAGATGGCGGGAGAACGAAACGAGCAGTACTTC. Its protein product is CASSQEMAGERNEQYF.

V and J are TRBV7-8 and TRBJ1-3; D gene ambiguous. V lost 0 bases and J 4 bases, leaving 13 bases between the germline ends. Germline values: CDR1 SGHVS, CDR2 FQNEAQ. The CDR3 totals 16 residues. CDR3 DNA sequence: TGTGCCAGCAGCTTAGCGCGAACTGCTGCGGGAAACACCATATATTTT. This encodes CASSLARTAAGNTIYF.

For this clone: The identical CDR3 is also encoded by other nucleotide sequences in the sample. CDR3 DNA: TGTGCCAGCAGCTTAGGACAGGGGTTCTATAATTCACCCCTCCACTTT. Encoded protein: CASSLGQGFYNSPLHF. This chain joins TRBV7-9 and TRBJ1-6; 8 bases fit TRBD1. The CDR3 length is 16 residues. V gave up 1 base and J gave up 3 bases; unmatched junction bases: 2. CDR1 SEHNR and CDR2 FQNEAQ come from the germline V gene (reference sequence). Complete variable domain (other parts from reference TRBV7-9 and TRBJ1-6): DTGVSQNPRHKITKRGQNVTFRCDPISEHNRLYWYRQTLGQGPEFLTYFQNEAQLEKSRLLSDRFSAERPKGSFSTLEIQRTEQGDSAMYLCASSLGQGFYNSPLHFGNGTRLTVT.

J is TRBJ2-5 and V is TRBV11-1; D is ambiguous. The J call is uncertain, as TRBJ2-7 better fits the DNA end. The CDR3 sequence is 11 residues long. Germline V gene data show CDR1 as SGHAT and CDR2 as FQDESV (reference sequence). CDR3: CASSSNYEQYF. As DNA, the CDR3 is TGTGCCAGCAGCTCCAACTACGAGCAGTACTTC.

The chain combines TRBV19 with TRBJ1-5; TRBD1 matches at 8 bases. Germline CDR1 LNHDA, CDR2 SQIVND (reference sequence). V shed 3 bases, J shed 7 bases, and the junction held 5 bases outside the gene matches. The CDR3 is 14 amino acids. CDR3 nucleotides: TGTGCCAGTAGTATGACAGGGGTTTTGCAGCCCCAGCATTTT. Protein sequence: CASSMTGVLQPQHF.

V is TRBV30 and J is TRBJ1-1; weak D call: TRBD1 (5 bases). With 2 bases removed from V and 1 base from J, the gap between germline ends came to 8 bases. The CDR3 is 13 amino acids. CDR1 is GTSNPN and CDR2 is SVGIG in the germline V gene (reference sequence). The CDR3 here is CAWSRDSNTEAFF. CDR3 nucleotide sequence: TGTGCCTGGAGTAGGGACTCGAACACTGAAGCTTTCTTT.

The chain is built from TRBV6-1 and TRBJ2-3; D is unresolved. V was shortened by 2 bases and J by 4 bases, with 4 bases between the two germline ends. Germline values: CDR1 MNHNS, CDR2 SASEGT. The CDR3 runs 12 residues. DNA for the CDR3: TGTGCCAGCAGTGAACTCTCAGATACGCAGTATTTT. Amino acid sequence: CASSELSDTQYF.

V usage is TRBV6-6 and J usage is TRBJ2-5, with a weak D call TRBD2 (5 bases). V gave up 2 bases and J gave up 4 bases, with 5 bases separating them. The CDR3 contains 12 residues. The germline V gene encodes CDR1 MNHNY and CDR2 SVGAGI (reference sequence). CDR3 loop: CASSYGGETQYF. Written as DNA, the CDR3 is TGTGCCAGCAGTTACGGAGGAGAGACCCAGTACTTC.

The J gene is TRBJ2-7, the V gene TRBV29-1; D may be TRBD1 (6 bases). V lost 5 bases and J 3 bases, leaving 11 bases between the germline ends. The CDR3 covers 12 residues. From germline, CDR1 is SQVTM and CDR2 ANQGSEA. CDR3 amino acids: CSVLGAGYEQYF. The CDR3 DNA sequence: TGCAGCGTTCTGGGGGCTGGCTACGAGCAGTACTTC.

The chain employs TRBV5-1 and TRBJ1-1, with 7 bases lining up with TRBD1. Germline trimming cut 0 bases from V and 2 bases from J; bases unmatched to any gene: 10. From germline, CDR1 is SGHRS and CDR2 YFSETQ. CDR3 length: 17 residues. Here the CDR3 DNA reads TGCGCCAGCAGCTTGGGGGGGGCAGGGGGGTACAACACTGAAGCTTTCTTT. Its translation: CASSLGGAGGYNTEAFF.

About this clone: Distinct nucleotide sequences in the sample also encode this CDR3. The V and J genes are TRBV19 and TRBJ2-7; D remains ambiguous. Between the trimmed V and J ends, which lost 1 base and 4 bases, there was a span of 8 bases. CDR1 and CDR2 (germline): LNHDA, SQIVND (reference sequence). The CDR3 runs to 13 residues. The CDR3 nucleotides are TGTGCCAGTAGTATAGGAGTTGTTTACGAGCAGTACTTC. Translating it yields CASSIGVVYEQYF.

The chain links TRBV9 to TRBJ2-5; tentatively, D is TRBD1 (6 bases). The CDR3 consists of 16 residues. Trimming cost V 4 bases and J 4 bases, with 20 bases left between them. Germline CDR1 is SGDLS and CDR2 is YYNGEE. CDR3 bases: TGTGCCAGCAGCCCCAGAGTGGGGGCCCGCCCAGAGACCCAGTACTTC. Its translation is CASSPRVGARPETQYF.

V and J are TRBV7-9 and TRBJ2-7, with 11 bases matching TRBD1. The V gene end was trimmed by 5 bases and the J gene end by 4 bases; junction bases not matched to a gene: 7. The CDR3 is made up of 15 amino acids. The germline V gene encodes CDR1 SEHNR and CDR2 FQNEAQ (reference sequence). CDR3 sequence reads: CASSLGQGARYEQYF. CDR3 coding DNA: TGTGCCAGCAGCCTAGGACAGGGGGCGAGGTACGAGCAGTACTTC.